This T cell receptor beta chain came from a study of T-cell reconstitution after alpha-beta-depleted transplantation in children. This clonotype was observed at least ten times. Its antigen is unknown. Study-wide findings and caveats: Several hundred expanded graft clones reportedly supplied alpha-beta T cells about two months after transplant.

Unique molecular identifiers were used in preparing the TCRbeta library. Using its own MiXCR run on the PCR reads, TCRdb lists one record per CDR3 protein. The sample has under 750,000 distinct CDR3 sequences; 23% are singletons. The CDR3 length is 13 residues. CDR1 GTSNPN and CDR2 SVGIG come from the germline V gene (reference sequence). The V end was cut by 3 bases, the J end by 8 bases, with 13 bases between. This TCR came from a boy younger than two who had a stem cell transplant for acute myeloid leukemia, so the T cells may come from the graft donor. The chain is built from TRBV30 and TRBJ1-4; D is unresolved. Sequencing used PBMCs, mostly from graft donor cells, obtained 360 days after TCRalphabeta/CD19-depleted stem cell transplant. The CDR3 loop reads CAWSPNLREKLFF. The CDR3, as DNA: TGTGCCTGGAGCCCTAACTTACGAGAAAAACTGTTTTTT.